This entry lists 15 T cell receptor beta chains sequenced from one sample in a study of CD8 T cells in Susac syndrome. RNA, at roughly 0.45 to 1 ug, was reverse transcribed with random hexamers. MiXCR was run by TCRdb on the immunoSEQ multiplex PCR reads, yielding one entry per CDR3 protein. The table records over 65,000 distinct CDR3 sequences, about 93% of them present only once. Input material: CD4+ T cells from PBMCs. Receptors originate from a human donor with Susac syndrome.

The chain links TRBV19 to TRBJ1-6, with 9 bases aligning to TRBD1. Germline CDR1 reads LNHDA; CDR2 reads SQIVND (reference sequence). V shed 8 bases, J shed 8 bases, and the junction held 10 bases outside the gene matches. The CDR3 sequence is 15 residues long. CDR3 in amino acids: CASRDRVNSDSPLHF. For the CDR3, the DNA is TGTGCCAGTCGGGACAGGGTCAATTCGGATTCACCCCTCCACTTT.

The chain recombines TRBV7-8 with TRBJ2-4, with unresolved D. The CDR3 is 14 amino acids. Trimming took off 2 bases at V and 6 bases at J, with 11 bases between the two ends. The germline CDR1 and CDR2 sequences are SGHVS and FQNEAQ. Here the CDR3 DNA reads TGTGCCAGCAGCTTAATTTCCAGTTCAAACATTCAGTACTTC. Translated, it gives CASSLISSSNIQYF.

This chain links TRBV7-9 with TRBJ2-5, with TRBD1 identical over 12 bases. V lost 5 bases, J lost 4 bases, and 8 bases stayed unmatched. The CDR3 is made up of 16 amino acids. CDR1 is SEHNR and CDR2 is FQNEAQ in the germline V gene (reference sequence). The CDR3 bases are TGTGCCAGCAGCAACCTCCGGGACAGGGGGCGAGAGACCCAGTACTTC. Its protein product is CASSNLRDRGRETQYF.

This sequence joins TRBV3-1 and TRBJ2-4, with D unclear. The V end was cut by 4 bases, the J end by 2 bases, with 9 bases between. The CDR3 has 14 amino acids. Germline V lookup: CDR1 LGHDT, CDR2 YNNKEL (reference sequence). The CDR3 here is CASSPGFSKNIQYF. Here the CDR3 DNA reads TGTGCCAGCAGCCCCGGTTTTTCCAAAAACATTCAGTACTTC.

CDR3 residues: CASSVGHLDSGNTIYF. CDR3 DNA: TGTGCCAGCAGCGTAGGACATCTTGACTCTGGAAACACCATATATTTT. J is TRBJ1-3 and V is TRBV9; D is ambiguous. The CDR3 is 16 residues long. Germline V gene data show CDR1 as SGDLS and CDR2 as YYNGEE. V lost 0 bases and J lost 0, with 10 bases in between.

The V and J genes are TRBV7-3 and TRBJ2-1; D not certain. The CDR3 loop spans 15 amino acids. V gave up 0 bases and J gave up 4 bases, with 10 bases separating them. Germline V gene lookup returns CDR1 SGHTA and CDR2 FQGTGA. CDR3 region: CASSLTGGPYNEQFF. CDR3 in DNA: TGTGCCAGCAGCTTAACTGGCGGACCTTACAATGAGCAGTTCTTC.

The rearrangement links TRBV6-5 to TRBJ2-5; D may be TRBD2 (5 bases). Deletions cut 0 bases from V and 3 bases from J, with 11 bases between. Germline CDR1 reads MNHEY; CDR2 reads SVGAGI. The length of the CDR3 is 15 residues. The CDR3 coding sequence is TGTGCCAGCAGTTACTCGGAAGGGAGCGAAGAGACCCAGTACTTC. Translating gives CASSYSEGSEETQYF.

As DNA, the CDR3 is TGTGCCAGCAGCAAATCTCCCCACAGGGGGCACAATGAGCAGTTCTTC. This gives the protein CASSKSPHRGHNEQFF. The J gene is TRBJ2-1, the V gene TRBV14; 9 nucleotides align to TRBD1. The trim removed 5 bases at V and 5 bases at J, leaving 10 bases unmatched. The CDR3 length is 16 residues. Germline CDR1 SGHDN, CDR2 FVKESK.

This clonotype was seen just once. The rearrangement uses TRBV7-2 and TRBJ1-2; unclear D gene. Trimming left V 1 base short and J 7 bases short, with 13 bases between. This CDR3 spans 14 amino acids. Per germline, CDR1 SGHTA and CDR2 FQGNSA. The chain's CDR3 is CASSLGRRAGGYTF. In DNA, the CDR3 is TGTGCCAGCAGCTTAGGAAGACGAGCAGGTGGCTACACCTTC.

V and J are TRBV20-1 and TRBJ1-5; D unresolved. This CDR3 has 12 amino acids. With 5 bases removed from V and 0 bases from J, the gap between germline ends came to 5 bases. In germline, CDR1 is DFQATT, CDR2 SNEGSKA (reference sequence). The CDR3 region is CSAPDSNQPQHF. The CDR3 coding sequence is TGCAGTGCTCCGGATAGCAATCAGCCCCAGCATTTT.

V and J are TRBV12-3 or TRBV12-4 and TRBJ1-5, with a possible D match to TRBD1 (6 bases). V dropped 0 bases and J dropped 2 bases, with 11 bases sitting between them. The CDR3 has 16 residues. CDR3 sequence: CASSLAPEGGNQPQHF. Here the CDR3 DNA reads TGTGCCAGCAGTTTAGCGCCTGAGGGGGGCAATCAGCCCCAGCATTTT.

The chain recombines TRBV2 with TRBJ2-3; D is possibly TRBD2 (5 bases). V was pared by 8 bases and J by 1 base, with 16 bases between. The CDR3 spans 15 residues. Germline CDR1 is SNHLY and CDR2 is FYNNEI. The DNA for the CDR3 is TGTGCCAGCCGCCCCCCCGCGGGTCGCACAGATACGCAGTATTTT. It is translated as CASRPPAGRTDTQYF.

The chain carries TRBV7-9 and TRBJ2-7; the D gene is possibly TRBD1 (5 bases). The CDR3 is made up of 15 amino acids. The V end was cut by 0 bases, the J end by 6 bases, with 15 bases between. Germline loops: CDR1 SEHNR, CDR2 FQNEAQ (reference sequence). The CDR3 sequence: CASSLAVGLQSEQYF. CDR3 sequence (DNA): TGTGCCAGCAGCTTAGCGGTGGGGCTCCAGTCCGAGCAGTACTTC.

The chain combines TRBV11-2 with TRBJ2-2, with TRBD2 identical over 11 bases. Germline V gene sequence: CDR1 SGHAT, CDR2 FQNNGV. Trimming at V came to 6 bases and at J to 5 bases, leaving 17 bases not matched to a gene. CDR3 length: 19 amino acids. As DNA, the CDR3 is TGTGCCAGCAGGCCACTAGCGGGAGTGAGGAAGGGTAAAACCGGGGAGCTGTTTTTT. Protein sequence: CASRPLAGVRKGKTGELFF.

CDR3 protein: CASSFRAGTDTQYF. The CDR3 nucleotides are TGTGCCAGCAGCTTTCGAGCGGGCACAGATACGCAGTATTTT. The gene calls are TRBV5-5 and TRBJ2-3; the D gene is possibly TRBD2 (5 bases). V lost 2 bases and J lost 1, with 8 bases in between. The CDR3 is 14 residues long. CDR1 is SGHKS and CDR2 is YYEKEE in the germline V gene (reference sequence).